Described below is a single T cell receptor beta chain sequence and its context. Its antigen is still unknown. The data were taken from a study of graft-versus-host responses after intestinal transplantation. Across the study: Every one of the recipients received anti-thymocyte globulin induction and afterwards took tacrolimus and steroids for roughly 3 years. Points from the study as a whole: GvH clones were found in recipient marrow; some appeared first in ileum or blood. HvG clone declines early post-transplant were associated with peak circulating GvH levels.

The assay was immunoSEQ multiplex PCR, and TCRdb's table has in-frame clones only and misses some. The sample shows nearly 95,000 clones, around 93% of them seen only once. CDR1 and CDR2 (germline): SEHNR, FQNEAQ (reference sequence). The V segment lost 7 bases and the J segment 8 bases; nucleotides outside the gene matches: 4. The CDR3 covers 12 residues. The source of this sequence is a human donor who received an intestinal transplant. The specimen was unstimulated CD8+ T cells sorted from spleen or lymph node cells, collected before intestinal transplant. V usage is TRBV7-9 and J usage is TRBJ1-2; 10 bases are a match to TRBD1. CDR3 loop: CASTTGQGGYTF. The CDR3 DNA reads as TGTGCCAGCACCACGGGACAGGGGGGCTACACCTTC.